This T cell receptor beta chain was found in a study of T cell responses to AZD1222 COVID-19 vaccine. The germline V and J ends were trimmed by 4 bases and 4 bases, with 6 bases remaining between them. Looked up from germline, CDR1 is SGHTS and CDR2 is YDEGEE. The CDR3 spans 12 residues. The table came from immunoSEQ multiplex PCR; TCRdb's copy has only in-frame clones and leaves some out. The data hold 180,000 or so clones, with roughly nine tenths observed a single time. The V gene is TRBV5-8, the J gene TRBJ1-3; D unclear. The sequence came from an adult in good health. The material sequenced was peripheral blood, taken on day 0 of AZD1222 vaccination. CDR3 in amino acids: CASSRIGNTIYF. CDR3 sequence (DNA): TGTGCCAGCAGCAGAATAGGAAACACCATATATTTT.